These T cell receptor beta chains were read from a single sample in a study of CD4 T cells in relation to SARS-CoV-2 and coronaviruses. Some clones are missing from TCRdb's copy, which holds only in-frame ones; the method was immunoSEQ multiplex PCR. The sample gives about 30,000 clones, more than 65% of which show up once; 3% to 3.5% is in the top ten. The antigens these receptors bind are not known. The source material was memory CD4+ T cells from PBMCs, cultured in vitro. These receptors all come from an adult with COVID-19. Each CDR3 is given with its conserved first and last residue. A D gene is named only where the DNA matches it firmly. Expanded clones are given a class, and other clones once, few, many or no size at all.

>TRBJ1-1|few|NA|TRBV5-1
TGCGCCAGCACCTACAGGGAGGGGAACACTGAAGCTTTCTTT
CASTYREGNTEAFF
>TRBJ2-4|once|TRBD1|TRBV6-1
TGTGCCAGCAGTGGGAGATTGGGACAGAACTTATCCAAAAACATTCAGTACTTC
CASSGRLGQNLSKNIQYF
>TRBJ2-5|NA|TRBD2|TRBV6-2/TRBV6-3
TGTGCCAGCAGTTACGCAAACGGACTAGCGGAACAAGAGACCCAGTACTTC
CASSYANGLAEQETQYF
>TRBJ2-3|NA|TRBD2|TRBV5-1
TGCGCCAGCAGCCTGGGACTAGCGGCAAAGATTAGCACAGATACGCAGTATTTT
CASSLGLAAKISTDTQYF
>TRBJ2-1|NA|TRBD1|TRBV29-1
TGCAGCGTCATGACAGGGAACTCGAATGAGCAGTTCTTC
CSVMTGNSNEQFF
>TRBJ1-5|once|NA|TRBV7-2
TGTGCCAGCAGCTTAGCTACGTATCAGCCCCAGCATTTT
CASSLATYQPQHF
>TRBJ2-7|once|TRBD2|TRBV7-8
TGTGCCAGCAGCTTAGAAGCGGGGCCTCCGTACGAGCAGTACTTC
CASSLEAGPPYEQYF
>TRBJ2-1|once|TRBD2|TRBV6-4
TGTGCCAGCAGTGGGGCTAGCGGGCAGCCGCAGTTCTTC
CASSGASGQPQFF
>TRBJ2-1|NA|NA|TRBV6-5
TGTGCCAGCACGTGGGGGGCCTACAATGAGCAGTTCTTC
CASTWGAYNEQFF
>TRBJ2-1|NA|NA|TRBV15
TGTGCCACCAGCAGTGGGACGGTCTCCTACAATGAGCAGTTCTTC
CATSSGTVSYNEQFF
>TRBJ1-2|NA|NA|TRBV28
TGTGCCAGCAGTTTGACAGCTAACTATGGCTACACCTTC
CASSLTANYGYTF